The sequence of this T cell receptor (beta chain) was determined in a study of OX40 agonist ivuxolimab in advanced cancers. This clone was seen more than once but under ten times. This CDR3 is built from 14 residues. V was pared by 4 bases and J by 3 bases, with 3 bases of the junction left unmatched. Per the germline V gene, CDR1 is SGHRS and CDR2 is YFSETQ. Data came from immunoSEQ multiplex PCR; TCRdb stores just in-frame clones and leaves some out. The data hold roughly 53,000 clones, with around 90% observed a single time. The J gene is TRBJ2-2, the V gene TRBV5-1; 7 nucleotides align to TRBD1. Material: CD4+ or CD8+ T cells sorted from blood, obtained in a trial of the OX40 agonist ivuxolimab. This sequence was found in an adult with an advanced solid tumor such as melanoma, head and neck, liver or kidney cancer. The CDR3 nucleotides read TGCGCCAGCAGCCGACAGGGTGACACCGGGGAGCTGTTTTTT. Encoded protein: CASSRQGDTGELFF.